This T cell receptor (beta chain) was documented in a study of shared clonotypes between healthy human individuals. Turning to the study itself: The people who gave samples were a couple of women and a few men aged 18 to 49. Overall study results and limits: The authors sampled blood alone, and tissue repertoires likely differ.

CDR3 length equals 17 residues. Between the trimmed V and J ends, which lost 7 bases and 2 bases, there was a span of 21 bases. The V gene's germline CDR1 is WNHNN and CDR2 SYGVQD (reference sequence). A remark on this clone: Its antigen is not known.

In the authors' methods: Junction-only immunoSEQ sequences carried no quality scores, so filtering differed. Produced via immunoSEQ multiplex PCR; TCRdb's table is partial and in-frame only. D and trimming were read from the DNA, whereas the V and J calls and clone size are those reported in that table. Here the sample spans 600,000 or so clones, 95% to 98% being singletons. Naive CD8 cells comprised CD45RO-negative, CCR7-positively selected cells, excluding terminally differentiated effector memory CD45RA+ cells. Donors were healthy HIV-negative adults without recent acute infections or vaccinations.

The sequenced material came from naive CD8+ T cells sorted from blood. V gene TRBV10-1 combines with J gene TRBJ1-5; possible D gene TRBD1, 6 bases. The clonotype was recovered from a young man in good health. The DNA for the CDR3 is TGCGCCAGCACCGCGAAGGGGGAATGGGATCGCAATCAGCCCCAGCATTTT. It yields the protein CASTAKGEWDRNQPQHF.